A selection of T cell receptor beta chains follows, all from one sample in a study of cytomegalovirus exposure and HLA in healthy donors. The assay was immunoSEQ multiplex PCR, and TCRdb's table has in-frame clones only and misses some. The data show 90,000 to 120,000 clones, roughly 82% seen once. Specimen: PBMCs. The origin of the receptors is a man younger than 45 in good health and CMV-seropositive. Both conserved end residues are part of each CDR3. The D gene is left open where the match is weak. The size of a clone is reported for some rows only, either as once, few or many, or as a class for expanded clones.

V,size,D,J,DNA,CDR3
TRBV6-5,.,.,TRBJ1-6,TGTGCCAGCAGTTACTTTGGAGGGGACTACTCACCCCTCCACTTT,CASSYFGGDYSPLHF
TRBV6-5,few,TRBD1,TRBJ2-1,TGTGCCAGCAGGACAGGGGTTTTAAGTGAGCAGTTCTTC,CASRTGVLSEQFF
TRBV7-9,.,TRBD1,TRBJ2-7,TGTGCCAGCAGCTTACAGGGGGCCTACGAGCAGTACTTC,CASSLQGAYEQYF
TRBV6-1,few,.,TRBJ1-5,TGTGCCAGCAGTGAAGCGCCCAACGGGCAGCCCCAGCATTTT,CASSEAPNGQPQHF
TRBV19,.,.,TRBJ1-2,TGTGCCAGTAGTATAGACCTCACCCAAGGGGTGTATGGCTACACCTTC,CASSIDLTQGVYGYTF
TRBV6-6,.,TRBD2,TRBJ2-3,TGTGCCACTAAACCGGGTAGCGGGGAAACAGATACGCAGTATTTT,CATKPGSGETDTQYF
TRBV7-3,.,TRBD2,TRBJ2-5,TGTGCCAGCAGCCCTACGGGACTACCCCAAGAGACCCAGTACTTC,CASSPTGLPQETQYF
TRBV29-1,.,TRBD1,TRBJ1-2,TGCAGCGCGCGGACAGGGCTCCGGAGCGGCTACACCTTC,CSARTGLRSGYTF
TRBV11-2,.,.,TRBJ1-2,TGTGCCAGCAGCTCTACAGGGTCGGGCTATGGCTACACCTTC,CASSSTGSGYGYTF
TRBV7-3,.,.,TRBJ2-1,TGTGCCAGCAGCTTAAGGGCCTGGGTTGGCGAAACACCCCCAAGCTCCTACAATGAGCAGTTCTTC,CASSLRAWVGETPPSSYNEQFF
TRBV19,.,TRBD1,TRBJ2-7,TGTGCCAGTAGTGACCGGGACAGGGTTGACTACGAGCAGTACTTC,CASSDRDRVDYEQYF
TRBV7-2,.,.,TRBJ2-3,TGTGCCAGCAGCTTAGCGCTCGGGACTCGTTCAGATACGCAGTATTTT,CASSLALGTRSDTQYF
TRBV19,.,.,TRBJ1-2,TGTGCCAGTAGCCCTCAACTGGGGTTAGCGGGCTACACCTTC,CASSPQLGLAGYTF
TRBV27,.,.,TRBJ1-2,TGTGCCAGCAGTTCCCTCCCAACACAGGGTTCAAGTGGCTACACCTTC,CASSSLPTQGSSGYTF
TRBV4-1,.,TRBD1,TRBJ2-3,TGCGCCAGCAGCCAAGTAGGGACAGGATCAGATACGCAGTATTTT,CASSQVGTGSDTQYF
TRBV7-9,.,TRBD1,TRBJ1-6,TGTTCCAGCTCTGGACAGGGGAGTTCACCCCTCCACTTT,CSSSGQGSSPLHF
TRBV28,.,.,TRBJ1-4,TGTGCCAGCTTGAATGGGCAGGGTGGAGAAAAACTGTTTTTT,CASLNGQGGEKLFF
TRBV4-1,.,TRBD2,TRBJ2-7,TGCGCCAGCAGCCAAGAAACTTTTCCGGGACTAGCGGGGAACGAGCAGTACTTC,CASSQETFPGLAGNEQYF
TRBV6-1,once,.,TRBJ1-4,TGTGCCAGCAGTGACCAGTTCGCTTATGAAAAACTGTTTTTT,CASSDQFAYEKLFF
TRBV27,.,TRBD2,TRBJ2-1,TGTGCCAGCAGTAACCCGGGACTAGAGGTAAATGAGCAGTTCTTC,CASSNPGLEVNEQFF
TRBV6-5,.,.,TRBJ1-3,TGTGCCAGCAGGCCACAGTTTTCTGGAAACACCATATATTTT,CASRPQFSGNTIYF
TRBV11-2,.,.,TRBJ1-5,TGTGCCAGCAGCTCGACAGGCTATCAGCCCCAGCATTTT,CASSSTGYQPQHF
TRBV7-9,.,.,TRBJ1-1,TGTTCCAGCAGCTTAGAGGCGGGGGCAGGAGCTTTCTTT,CSSSLEAGAGAFF
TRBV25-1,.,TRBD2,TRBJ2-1,TGTGCCAGCAGTCCGCTAGCGGGGGTGTACAATGAGCAGTTCTTC,CASSPLAGVYNEQFF
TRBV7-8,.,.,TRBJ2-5,TGTGCCAGCAGCTTCTGGCGGGGTAGCGGAGTACAAGAGACCCAGTACTTC,CASSFWRGSGVQETQYF
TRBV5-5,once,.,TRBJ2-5,TGTGCCAGCAGCTTGGGTTCTAGCCTTGGGGCCCAGTACTTC,CASSLGSSLGAQYF
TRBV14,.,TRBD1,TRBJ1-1,TGTGCCAGCAGCTTTACCGGGACAGGGGGCACTGAAGCTTTCTTT,CASSFTGTGGTEAFF
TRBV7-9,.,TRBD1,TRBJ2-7,TGTGCCAGCAGCTTAAGGACAGGGGGCACCTACGAGCAGTACTTC,CASSLRTGGTYEQYF